Shown below are 9 T cell receptor beta chains from a single sample sequenced in a study of Graves' ophthalmopathy and Graves' hyperthyroidism. Amplifying from RNA transcripts, the study obtained TCR beta CDR3 regions. An initial RT-PCR round employing HTBI primers preceded a second-round multiplex PCR. TCRdb re-derived calls from the multiplex PCR reads in MiXCR, one entry per CDR3 protein. The top ten hold more than 2.5% of the sample, which has 600,000 to 700,000 distinct CDR3 sequences, about 41% seen once. The sample consisted of peripheral blood. The receptor set was obtained from an adult man with Graves' ophthalmopathy.

There are a few counts of this clonotype. V is TRBV20-1 and J is TRBJ2-7; 10 bases align to TRBD2. Trimming cost V 6 bases and J 4 bases; bases outside gene matches: 6. CDR1 and CDR2 from the germline V gene are DFQATT and SNEGSKA (reference sequence). The CDR3 length is 13 residues. The CDR3: CSAGTSDVYEQYF. DNA for the CDR3: TGCAGTGCGGGGACTAGCGACGTTTACGAGCAGTACTTC.

As regards this clonotype: A clone one base away is much larger, so this may be a read error. The V and J genes are TRBV9 and TRBJ2-2, with D perhaps matching TRBD2 (6 bases). The CDR3 loop spans 14 amino acids. Germline loops: CDR1 SGDLS, CDR2 YYNGEE. CDR3 amino acids: CASSVFRETGGLFF. CDR3 nucleotides: TGTGCCAGCAGCGTATTCCGGGAAACCGGGGGGCTGTTTTTT. Looking up the rest from reference TRBV9 and TRBJ2-2 gives the full variable domain: DSGVTQTPKHLITATGQRVTLRCSPRSGDLSVYWYQQSLDQGLQFLIQYYNGEERAKGNILERFSAQQFPDLHSELNLSSLELGDSALYFCASSVFRETGGLFFGEGSRLTVL.

The V gene is TRBV7-9, the J gene TRBJ2-7, with 10 bases identical to TRBD1. Germline V gives CDR1 SEHNR, CDR2 FQNEAQ (reference sequence). After removal of 4 bases from V and 2 bases from J, the junction contained 11 bases not matched to a gene. The CDR3 covers 17 residues. In DNA form, the CDR3 reads TGTGCCAGCAGCTCCACGATCACCGGGACAGGGGCCTACGAGCAGTACTTC. It encodes CASSSTITGTGAYEQYF.

Regarding this clonotype: This may come from a read error, since a much larger clone is one base off. The gene calls are TRBV5-1 and TRBJ1-2; 8 bases fit TRBD1. Germline V gives CDR1 SGHRS, CDR2 YFSETQ. The CDR3 runs to 17 residues. The CDR3 region is CASSLLGTGVTNHGYTF. DNA for the CDR3: TGTGCCAGCAGCTTACTCGGGACAGGAGTTACTAACCATGGCTACACCTTC.

This clonotype was recorded many times. The V gene is TRBV10-3, the J gene TRBJ2-7; D is perhaps TRBD1 (6 bases). The CDR3 spans 15 residues. Deletions cut 5 bases from V and 0 bases from J, with 14 bases between. CDR1 and CDR2 (germline): ENHRY, SYGVKD. The CDR3 reads CAISNTDRNSYEQYF. The CDR3 DNA reads as TGTGCCATCAGTAATACGGACAGAAACTCCTACGAGCAGTACTTC.

This clonotype was seen ten or more times. The rearrangement uses TRBV19 and TRBJ1-1; maybe TRBD1 (6 bases). The germline CDR1 and CDR2 sequences are LNHDA and SQIVND (reference sequence). V lost 7 bases and J lost 6, with 18 bases in between. This CDR3 is built from 14 residues. The CDR3 loop reads CASKGVGNSAEAFF. The CDR3 nucleotides read TGTGCCAGTAAGGGGGTGGGGAACAGCGCTGAAGCTTTCTTT.

This clonotype was seen only a few times. An end of the junction differs from the germline gene, which may be a read error. The chain employs TRBV25-1 and TRBJ1-1; 11 nucleotides match TRBD1. This CDR3 has 15 amino acids. The germline V gene encodes CDR1 MGHDK and CDR2 SYGVNS. In nucleotides, the CDR3 is TGCGCCAGCAGCCAATGGGACAGGGGGGTCACTGAAGCTTTCTTT. Its translation is CASSQWDRGVTEAFF.

This clonotype showed up just a few times. This rearrangement joins TRBV7-2 to TRBJ2-5; 11 bases match TRBD2. V shed 2 bases, J shed 5 bases, and the junction held 10 bases outside the gene matches. Germline values: CDR1 SGHTA, CDR2 FQGNSA. CDR3 length: 17 residues. This CDR3 is CASSLLRSGGAWETQYF. For the CDR3, the DNA is TGTGCCAGCAGCTTACTCCGTAGCGGGGGGGCCTGGGAGACCCAGTACTTC.

The CDR3 nucleotides are TGTGCCAGCAGCTTAGTGGGGGGACAGCCAAGTTTGCCCCAGCATTTT. Its protein product is CASSLVGGQPSLPQHF. The chain recombines TRBV7-2 with TRBJ1-5, with 7 bases fitting TRBD1. J lost 9 bases, V lost 1 base, and 12 bases had no gene match. The germline V gene encodes CDR1 SGHTA and CDR2 FQGNSA. The CDR3 covers 16 residues. The variable domain in full, completed from reference TRBV7-2 and TRBJ1-5, reads GAGVSQSPSNKVTEKGKDVELRCDPISGHTALYWYRQSLGQGLEFLIYFQGNSAPDKSGLPSDRFSAERTGGSVSTLTIQRTQQEDSAVYLCASSLVGGQPSLPQHFGDGTRLSIL.